This TCR beta chain was observed in a study of blood T cell repertoires in COVID-19. Original analysis: Amplification of reference gene primers provided the estimated nucleated cell counts. Here immunoSEQ multiplex PCR was the method, and the copy in TCRdb shows in-frame clones only, minus some. That table is the source of V, J and clone size, and D and trimming were worked out from the DNA. The sample yields around 280,000 clones, 75% to 90% seen once. This clone was recorded once. Between the trimmed V and J ends, which lost 10 bases and 4 bases, there was a span of 10 bases. The V gene's germline CDR1 is LNHDA and CDR2 SQIVND (reference sequence). This CDR3 comprises 11 residues.

This chain joins TRBV19 and TRBJ1-1, with D uncertain. This clonotype was sampled from a woman in her 40s who had recovered from COVID-19. Specimen: PBMCs or T cells enriched from blood (not recorded which). CDR3 protein: CAIKTGTEAFF. Here the CDR3 DNA reads TGTGCCATCAAGACTGGCACTGAAGCTTTCTTT.